This record covers a single TCR beta chain. Its specificity is not known. Method: immunoSEQ multiplex PCR; TCRdb's copy keeps in-frame clones and lacks some. The table has roughly 25,000 clones, roughly 70% seen once. These data are taken from a study of vaccination effects on CD4 cells after COVID-19. ViraFEST used viral peptide pools to expand antigen-specific CD4+ T cells before sequencing. Subsequent to roughly 9 days of culture, CD4+ T cells were isolated. Participants each got two BNT162b2 or mRNA-1273 vaccine doses. Vaccinated participants had no history of SARS-CoV-2 infection and tested negative for nucleocapsid antibodies. Germline CDR1 and CDR2: SGHDT and YYEEEE. V was pared by 2 bases and J by 3 bases, with 15 bases of the junction left unmatched. CDR3 length equals 18 residues.

Sequences were derived from CD4+ T cells from PBMCs cultured with SARS-CoV-2 spike peptides, sampled after COVID-19 vaccination. The receptor comes from a human donor who received a COVID-19 vaccine. The V call is TRBV5-6, the J call TRBJ1-2; 8 bases are shared with TRBD1. The DNA of the CDR3 is TGTGCCAGCAGCTTTTTCCGCCCCAAGCCAGGGGGCGACTATGGCTACACCTTC. This translates into CASSFFRPKPGGDYGYTF. Combining the CDR3 with reference TRBV5-6 and TRBJ1-2 gives the whole variable domain DAGVTQSPTHLIKTRGQQVTLRCSPKSGHDTVSWYQQALGQGPQFIFQYYEEEERQRGNFPDRFSGHQFPNYSSELNVNALLLGDSALYLCASSFFRPKPGGDYGYTFGSGTRLTVV.